This T cell receptor (beta chain) was identified during a study of T cells in Graves' hyperthyroidism and ophthalmopathy. Study findings and constraints: Researchers found most expanded thyroid clonotypes above 0.001 in blood as well. Ophthalmopathy got predicted by the model a median roughly 6.4 months before its onset.

Template material for amplifying TCR beta CDR3 regions consisted of RNA transcripts. During a first-round RT-PCR of the TCR CDR3, the HTBI primer set was used. TCRdb ran MiXCR on the multiplex PCR reads and lists one entry per CDR3 protein. The sample lists roughly 61,000 distinct CDR3 sequences; 53% were seen once. Among ophthalmopathy patients, the Clinical Activity Score reached at least 3, the NOSPECS grade reached at least 4, and duration remained under 3 months. From 9 to 10 ml of fresh peripheral blood, PBMCs were isolated. This clonotype has a count of ten or more. Its antigen remains unidentified. The sequenced sample was blood. The clonotype was recovered from a woman in her sixties or seventies with Graves' ophthalmopathy.

The CDR3 loop is CASSLTGVQPQHF. CDR3 nucleotide sequence: TGTGCCAGCAGCCTGACAGGGGTCCAGCCCCAGCATTTT. This sequence joins TRBV6-1 and TRBJ1-5; the match to TRBD1 covers 8 bases. The CDR3 sequence is 13 residues long. The trim removed 6 bases at V and 7 bases at J, leaving 5 bases unmatched. CDR1 MNHNS and CDR2 SASEGT come from the germline V gene.